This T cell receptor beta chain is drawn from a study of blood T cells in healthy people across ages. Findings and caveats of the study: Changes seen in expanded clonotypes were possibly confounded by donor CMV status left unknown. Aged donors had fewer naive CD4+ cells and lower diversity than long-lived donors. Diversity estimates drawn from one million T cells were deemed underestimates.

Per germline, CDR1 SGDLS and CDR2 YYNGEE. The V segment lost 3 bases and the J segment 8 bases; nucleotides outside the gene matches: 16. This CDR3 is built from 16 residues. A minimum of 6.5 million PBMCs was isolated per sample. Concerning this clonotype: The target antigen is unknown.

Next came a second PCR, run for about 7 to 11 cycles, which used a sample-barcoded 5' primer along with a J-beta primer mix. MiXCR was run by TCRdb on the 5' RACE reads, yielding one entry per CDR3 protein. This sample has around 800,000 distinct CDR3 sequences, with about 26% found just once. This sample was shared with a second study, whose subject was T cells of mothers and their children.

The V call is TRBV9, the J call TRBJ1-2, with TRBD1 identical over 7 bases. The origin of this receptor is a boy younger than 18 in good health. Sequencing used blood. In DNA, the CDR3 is TGTGCCAGCAGCGATCCCCCTCGGGACAGCACTATGGGCTACACCTTC. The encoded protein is CASSDPPRDSTMGYTF.